The text below deals with one T cell receptor beta chain. Its target is not known. This record belongs to a study of T cell responses to AZD1222 COVID-19 vaccine. The germline gives CDR1 SGHTA, CDR2 FQGTGA. The ends were cut back, 5 bases at V and 0 bases at J, with 13 bases in the middle. The CDR3 spans 15 residues. Findings of the study overall: Unmutated variant regions reportedly attract nearly half of all spike-specific TCRs. In a largely white British group with more females than males, clonal diversity was possibly underestimated. Regions 160-218 and 743-854 held dominance among vaccine-associated CD4 TCRs, which spanned spike.

Sequencing was performed with immunoSEQ multiplex PCR; in TCRdb, only in-frame clones are kept and a portion is missing. The sample holds 150,000 to 200,000 clones; 75% to 95% are singletons and the top ten take approximately 1.4%. The chain is built from TRBV7-3 and TRBJ1-1; D remains unclear. The source material was peripheral blood, sampled on day 0 of AZD1222 vaccination. This TCR was sampled from an adult in good health. This chain's CDR3 is CASSLGTALNTEAFF. The CDR3 DNA is TGTGCCAGCAGCCTCGGTACAGCCCTGAACACTGAAGCTTTCTTT.